A selection of T cell receptor beta chains follows, all from one sample in a study of CD8+CD57+ T cells in acquired aplastic anemia. MiXCR, applied by TCRdb to the reads, yields one record per CDR3 protein. Among about 470,000 distinct CDR3 sequences listed, approximately 33% were seen once. Material: sorted CD4+, CD8+, or CD8+CD57+ T cells (not recorded which) from PBMCs. Every receptor here comes from a human donor with aplastic anemia. The CDR3 runs from the conserved cysteine through the conserved F or W. The D gene is left open where the match is weak. For some rows the clone size is stated as once, few or many, or as a class when expanded; others skip it.

d_call: NA
v_call: TRBV2
clone_size: NA
j_call: TRBJ1-4
cdr3_aa: CASSLPGQGEKLFF

d_call: NA
v_call: TRBV25-1
clone_size: few
j_call: TRBJ2-7
cdr3_aa: CASSPQVFGELYEQYF

d_call: TRBD1
v_call: TRBV9
clone_size: NA
j_call: TRBJ2-7
cdr3_aa: CASSPSGGTGGLEQYF

d_call: TRBD1
v_call: TRBV24-1
clone_size: few
j_call: TRBJ2-1
cdr3_aa: CATSEGGQGGNEQFF

d_call: TRBD1
v_call: TRBV6-2/TRBV6-3
clone_size: NA
j_call: TRBJ1-5
cdr3_aa: CASSYRKQGYSNQPQHF

d_call: TRBD1
v_call: TRBV14
clone_size: NA
j_call: TRBJ1-2
cdr3_aa: CASSQERRRGQGVSGYYGYTF

d_call: TRBD1
v_call: TRBV24-1
clone_size: NA
j_call: TRBJ1-1
cdr3_aa: CATSDFAGGRGEAFF

d_call: NA
v_call: TRBV24-1
clone_size: few
j_call: TRBJ1-1
cdr3_aa: CASRGGIAEAFF

d_call: TRBD1
v_call: TRBV2
clone_size: NA
j_call: TRBJ2-2
cdr3_aa: CASSAPLYRGRVGELFF

d_call: NA
v_call: TRBV29-1
clone_size: NA
j_call: TRBJ2-5
cdr3_aa: CSVARGFRETQYF

d_call: TRBD1
v_call: TRBV19
clone_size: NA
j_call: TRBJ1-5
cdr3_aa: CASSVRTGIEQPQHF

d_call: TRBD1
v_call: TRBV4-1
clone_size: NA
j_call: TRBJ1-4
cdr3_aa: CASSQTLDRESEKLFF

d_call: NA
v_call: TRBV9
clone_size: NA
j_call: TRBJ1-6
cdr3_aa: CASSDGQIYNSPLHF

d_call: TRBD1
v_call: TRBV2
clone_size: NA
j_call: TRBJ1-2
cdr3_aa: CASRTSGQYSYGYTF

d_call: NA
v_call: TRBV9
clone_size: many
j_call: TRBJ2-3
cdr3_aa: CASSVGRDPSTDTQYF

d_call: NA
v_call: TRBV5-1
clone_size: many
j_call: TRBJ1-2
cdr3_aa: CASSLGGSTAGYGYTF

d_call: NA
v_call: TRBV5-1
clone_size: many
j_call: TRBJ1-2
cdr3_aa: CASSLGGSVNYGYTF

d_call: TRBD1
v_call: TRBV19
clone_size: NA
j_call: TRBJ2-1
cdr3_aa: CASRPGQGVIDEQFF

d_call: TRBD1
v_call: TRBV5-5
clone_size: NA
j_call: TRBJ1-2
cdr3_aa: CASSLSSDRAGYTF

d_call: NA
v_call: TRBV10-3
clone_size: many
j_call: TRBJ2-2
cdr3_aa: CAINSGAHTGELFF

d_call: NA
v_call: TRBV25-1
clone_size: NA
j_call: TRBJ2-7
cdr3_aa: CASRRSGLDEQYF

d_call: NA
v_call: TRBV2
clone_size: few
j_call: TRBJ1-2
cdr3_aa: CASSAYDKGYGYTF

d_call: NA
v_call: TRBV7-9
clone_size: many
j_call: TRBJ2-7
cdr3_aa: CASSFSGEQYF

d_call: NA
v_call: TRBV2
clone_size: NA
j_call: TRBJ1-6
cdr3_aa: CASSLRGLNSPLHF

d_call: TRBD2
v_call: TRBV30
clone_size: NA
j_call: TRBJ2-5
cdr3_aa: CAWASSGLETQYF

d_call: NA
v_call: TRBV7-8
clone_size: many
j_call: TRBJ1-2
cdr3_aa: CASSSTGYGYTF

d_call: TRBD2
v_call: TRBV5-1
clone_size: NA
j_call: TRBJ2-1
cdr3_aa: CASSQGPSGNEQFF

d_call: TRBD2
v_call: TRBV25-1
clone_size: once
j_call: TRBJ2-3
cdr3_aa: CASSLPSGSGRRNTQYF

d_call: TRBD1
v_call: TRBV10-3
clone_size: NA
j_call: TRBJ2-7
cdr3_aa: CAISEGPRDRSYEQYF

d_call: NA
v_call: TRBV29-1
clone_size: few
j_call: TRBJ1-1
cdr3_aa: CSVRRADTEAFF

d_call: NA
v_call: TRBV7-2
clone_size: many
j_call: TRBJ1-2
cdr3_aa: CASSPTGFDGYTF

d_call: TRBD1
v_call: TRBV25-1
clone_size: NA
j_call: TRBJ1-5
cdr3_aa: CASSSGQGVQPQHF

d_call: NA
v_call: TRBV7-8
clone_size: NA
j_call: TRBJ1-1
cdr3_aa: CASSLDLGSRTEAFF

d_call: TRBD1
v_call: TRBV7-2
clone_size: many
j_call: TRBJ1-2
cdr3_aa: CASSDYRGVNYGYTF

d_call: TRBD2
v_call: TRBV7-3
clone_size: NA
j_call: TRBJ2-5
cdr3_aa: CASSSGTSGRAYETQYF

d_call: NA
v_call: TRBV20-1
clone_size: NA
j_call: TRBJ1-6
cdr3_aa: CSARDLGRSSYNSPLHF

d_call: NA
v_call: TRBV7-2
clone_size: many
j_call: TRBJ2-3
cdr3_aa: CASSLLGEADTQYF

d_call: TRBD1
v_call: TRBV9
clone_size: many
j_call: TRBJ1-3
cdr3_aa: CASSVAVTGSRNTIYF

d_call: NA
v_call: TRBV7-2
clone_size: few
j_call: TRBJ2-2
cdr3_aa: CASSFRRGTGELFF

d_call: NA
v_call: TRBV19
clone_size: many
j_call: TRBJ1-6
cdr3_aa: CASSIIDSNSPLHF

d_call: TRBD1
v_call: TRBV20-1
clone_size: many
j_call: TRBJ2-7
cdr3_aa: CSARDPQGADEQYF

d_call: NA
v_call: TRBV18
clone_size: few
j_call: TRBJ1-1
cdr3_aa: CASSPPIPNTEAFF

d_call: NA
v_call: TRBV7-8
clone_size: many
j_call: TRBJ1-2
cdr3_aa: CASSLEGNGYTF